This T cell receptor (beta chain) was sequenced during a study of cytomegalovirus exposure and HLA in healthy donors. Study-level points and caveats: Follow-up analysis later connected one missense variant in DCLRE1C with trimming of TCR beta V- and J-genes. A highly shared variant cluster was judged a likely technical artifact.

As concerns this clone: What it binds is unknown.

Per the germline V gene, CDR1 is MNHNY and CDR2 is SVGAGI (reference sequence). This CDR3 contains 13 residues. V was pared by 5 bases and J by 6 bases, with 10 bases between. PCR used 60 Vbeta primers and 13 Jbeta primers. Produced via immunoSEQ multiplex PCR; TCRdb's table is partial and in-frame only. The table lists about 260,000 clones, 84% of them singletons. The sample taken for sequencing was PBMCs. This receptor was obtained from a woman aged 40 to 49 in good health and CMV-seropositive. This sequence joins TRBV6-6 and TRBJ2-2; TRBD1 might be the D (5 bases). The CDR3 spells CASSPRDPGELFF. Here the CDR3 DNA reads TGTGCCAGCAGTCCCAGGGATCCCGGGGAGCTGTTTTTT.